The source of this T cell receptor beta chain is a study of cytomegalovirus exposure and HLA in healthy donors. TCRdb keeps only in-frame clones here, not all; method: immunoSEQ multiplex PCR. The data show about 78,000 clones, 96% seen once. The CDR3 length is 13 residues. Trimming cost V 1 base and J 2 bases, with 7 bases left between them. Per germline, CDR1 SGHDT and CDR2 YYEEEE. Specimen: PBMCs. The chain links TRBV5-6 to TRBJ2-7, with D uncertain. This receptor was taken from a man between 18 and 35 years old in good health and CMV-seropositive. The CDR3 nucleotides are TGTGCCAGCAGCTTGTCACTGACCTACGAGCAGTACTTC. Translation: CASSLSLTYEQYF.